This entry lists 24 T cell receptor beta chains sequenced from one sample in a study of T cells in Graves' hyperthyroidism and ophthalmopathy. Researchers took RNA transcripts and amplified the TCR beta CDR3 regions from them. In the first-round RT-PCR of the TCR CDR3, the HTBI primer set was used. TCRdb processed the multiplex PCR reads anew with MiXCR; each CDR3 protein has one entry. This table has under 350,000 distinct CDR3 sequences, less than 30% appearing once. Sample: blood. These receptor sequences come from a man between 35 and 55 years old with Graves' hyperthyroidism that later progressed to Graves' ophthalmopathy.

The V gene is TRBV10-3, the J gene TRBJ2-7; TRBD2 agrees at 8 bases. This CDR3 is built from 14 residues. Germline CDR1 ENHRY, CDR2 SYGVKD. Trimming at V came to 4 bases and at J to 2 bases, leaving 4 bases not matched to a gene. CDR3: CAISGRAGAYEQYF. The CDR3, as DNA: TGTGCCATCAGTGGTAGAGCGGGGGCCTACGAGCAGTACTTC.

This clonotype was picked up many times. This sequence joins TRBV5-4 and TRBJ2-7; 11 bases match TRBD2. Germline trimming cut 3 bases from V and 2 bases from J; bases unmatched to any gene: 13. The CDR3 has 18 amino acids. Germline assignment: CDR1 SGHNT and CDR2 YYREEE (reference sequence). The DNA of the CDR3 is TGTGCCAGCAGCTCGAAACTCGGGACTAGCGGTGAGGCCTACGAGCAGTACTTC. This translates into CASSSKLGTSGEAYEQYF.

The rearrangement joins TRBV5-1 to TRBJ2-3; 8 bases are a match to TRBD1. After removal of 4 bases from V and 6 bases from J, the junction contained 7 bases not matched to a gene. CDR1 and CDR2 (germline): SGHRS, YFSETQ. The CDR3 contains 14 residues. The CDR3 region is CASSATGGTDTQYF. In DNA, the CDR3 is TGCGCCAGCAGCGCTACAGGGGGTACGGATACGCAGTATTTT.

This clonotype has ten or more counts. The chain couples TRBV9 to TRBJ2-5; 9 bases match TRBD2. The CDR3 extends over 14 amino acids. V shed 0 bases and J 4 bases; nucleotides not matched to a gene: 1. The germline V gene encodes CDR1 SGDLS and CDR2 YYNGEE. In nucleotides, the CDR3 is TGTGCCAGCAGCGTAGAACTAGCGGGAGAGACCCAGTACTTC. Protein product: CASSVELAGETQYF.

V usage is TRBV7-2 and J usage is TRBJ1-5; D gene unclear. Germline V gene sequence: CDR1 SGHTA, CDR2 FQGNSA. This CDR3 is built from 14 residues. Between the trimmed V and J ends, which lost 5 bases and 5 bases, there was a span of 13 bases. The CDR3 DNA reads TGTGCCAGCAGCCCATCAAGCGGAGATCAGCCCCAGCATTTT. Its protein is CASSPSSGDQPQHF.

This clonotype was seen repeatedly, ten times or more. The chain combines TRBV28 with TRBJ2-7; D gene ambiguous. V lost 11 bases and J 0 bases, leaving 14 bases between the germline ends. Looked up from germline, CDR1 is MDHEN and CDR2 is SYDVKM. This CDR3 is 13 amino acids long. The CDR3 nucleotides read TGTGCCGCCCTAGGTCCGACCTCCTACGAGCAGTACTTC. Its protein is CAALGPTSYEQYF.

This clonotype was counted ten times or more. The chain uses TRBV5-1 and TRBJ2-7; 11 bases map to TRBD2. CDR3 length: 15 residues. Trimming took 8 bases from V and 5 from J; bases not matched to a gene: 12. CDR1 and CDR2 (germline): SGHRS, YFSETQ. The CDR3 DNA reads as TGCGCCAGTACGACTAGCGGGAACGAGTGGGACGAGCAGTACTTC. The encoded protein is CASTTSGNEWDEQYF.

This clonotype showed up many times. CDR3 in amino acids: CASSSLQVEGNQPQHF. The CDR3 DNA reads as TGTGCCAGTAGTTCCCTTCAGGTTGAAGGAAATCAGCCCCAGCATTTT. The gene calls are TRBV19 and TRBJ1-5; D gene uncertain. CDR3 length: 16 amino acids. Per germline, CDR1 LNHDA and CDR2 SQIVND (reference sequence). V was clipped by 5 bases and J by 4 bases, with 18 bases between them.

In its sample, this clonotype was seen many times. The J gene is TRBJ1-1, the V gene TRBV6-1; D gene uncertain. The CDR3 is made up of 14 amino acids. Germline loops: CDR1 MNHNS, CDR2 SASEGT. V shed 7 bases and J shed 2 bases, with 14 bases lying between them. CDR3 loop: CASTARRTNTEAFF. CDR3 coding DNA: TGTGCCAGCACTGCAAGGCGAACCAACACTGAAGCTTTCTTT.

The chain is built from TRBV12-3 or TRBV12-4 and TRBJ1-1; TRBD1 is a possible D gene (6 bases). V lost 0 bases to trimming and J lost 7 bases, with 12 bases between them. The CDR3 sequence is 14 residues long. The DNA of the CDR3 is TGTGCCAGCAGTTTAGCAGGGAGAGGGGGTGAAGCTTTCTTT. Its protein is CASSLAGRGGEAFF.

This clonotype was detected ten times or more. The CDR3 reads CASSFTGTSKEQYF. The DNA for the CDR3 is TGTGCCAGCAGTTTTACCGGGACTAGTAAAGAGCAGTACTTC. The chain employs TRBV12-3 or TRBV12-4 and TRBJ2-7; 8 bases are a match to TRBD2. The J segment lost 7 bases and the V segment lost 3 bases, leaving 8 bases of the junction unmatched. This CDR3 region has 14 residues.

In its sample, this clonotype was seen many times. The gene calls are TRBV5-1 and TRBJ1-3, with a weak D call TRBD1 (6 bases). The CDR3 is 13 residues long. V was clipped by 3 bases and J by 7 bases, with 11 bases between them. Germline V gene data show CDR1 as SGHRS and CDR2 as YFSETQ. The CDR3 here is CASSYGTFNTIYF. CDR3 DNA sequence: TGCGCCAGCAGCTACGGGACATTTAACACCATATATTTT.

This clonotype was found a few times. The chain has TRBV3-1 and TRBJ1-1; 8 nucleotides align to TRBD1. Germline trimming cut 3 bases from V and 13 bases from J; bases unmatched to any gene: 10. The CDR3 covers 13 residues. CDR1 is LGHDT and CDR2 is YNNKEL in the germline V gene (reference sequence). CDR3 in amino acids: CASSQIPGTGDFF. As DNA, the CDR3 is TGTGCCAGCAGCCAGATCCCCGGGACAGGAGATTTCTTT. Together with reference TRBV3-1 and TRBJ1-1, the CDR3 gives the full variable domain: DTAVSQTPKYLVTQMGNDKSIKCEQNLGHDTMYWYKQDSKKFLKIMFSYNNKELIINETVPNRFSPKSPDKAHLNLHINSLELGDSAVYFCASSQIPGTGDFFGQGTRLTVV.

This clonotype was seen at least ten times. The V and J genes are TRBV9 and TRBJ2-7; possible D gene TRBD1, 6 bases. The CDR3 contains 13 residues. The V gene lost 7 bases and the J gene lost 1 base, with 12 bases spanning the gap. In germline, CDR1 is SGDLS, CDR2 YYNGEE. The CDR3 loop reads CASGPGDSYEQYF. As DNA, the CDR3 is TGTGCCAGCGGACCAGGGGATTCCTACGAGCAGTACTTC.

The J gene is TRBJ1-1, the V gene TRBV6-5; no reliable D call. V lost 2 bases to trimming and J lost 5 bases, with 12 bases between them. Germline V gives CDR1 MNHEY, CDR2 SVGAGI. There are 14 residues in the CDR3. CDR3 protein: CASSYHSIGTEAFF. CDR3 bases: TGTGCCAGCAGTTACCACAGCATTGGGACTGAAGCTTTCTTT.

This clonotype was recorded many times. The chain is built from TRBV4-1 and TRBJ1-2, with D tentatively TRBD1 (6 bases). Germline lookup yields CDR1 MGHRA and CDR2 YSYEKL. V was shortened by 0 bases and J by 5 bases, with 13 bases between the two germline ends. CDR3 length: 15 residues. DNA of the CDR3: TGCGCCAGCAGCCAAGATGGTGGGGGCGGATATGGCTACACCTTC. Translating it yields CASSQDGGGGYGYTF.

V gene TRBV12-3 or TRBV12-4 combines with J gene TRBJ2-7, with 11 positions matching TRBD2. J gave up 6 bases and V 5 bases, and 12 bases lay outside the gene matches. The CDR3 is 16 residues long. CDR3 in DNA: TGTGCCAGCAGTCCTGTCGGGGCTAGCGGGAGGTTCGAGCAGTACTTC. Amino acid sequence: CASSPVGASGRFEQYF.

This clonotype was seen a few times. The chain is built from TRBV29-1 and TRBJ2-5; D may be TRBD2 (5 bases). This CDR3 comprises 11 residues. The V gene lost 4 bases and the J gene lost 4 bases, with 7 bases spanning the gap. Germline assignment: CDR1 SQVTM and CDR2 ANQGSEA. Here the CDR3 reads CSVGTLETQYF. The CDR3 region has the DNA TGCAGCGTTGGGACTTTAGAGACCCAGTACTTC.

This clonotype was recorded many times. The rearrangement links TRBV24-1 to TRBJ2-7, with TRBD1 matching 7 bases. The CDR3 is 13 residues long. V was pared by 5 bases and J by 6 bases, with 6 bases of the junction left unmatched. The germline V gene has CDR1 KGHDR and CDR2 SFDVKD. The CDR3 nucleotides are TGTGCCACCAGTGCTTCGACAGGGCTCGAGCAGTACTTC. This codes for CATSASTGLEQYF.

This clonotype was counted ten times or more. The rearrangement joins TRBV20-1 to TRBJ2-7, with 12 bases that match TRBD2. The CDR3 totals 14 residues. The trim removed 4 bases at V and 1 base at J, leaving 2 bases unmatched. Germline loops: CDR1 DFQATT, CDR2 SNEGSKA (reference sequence). The CDR3 sequence is CSAKGLAGSYEQYF. CDR3 coding DNA: TGCAGTGCTAAGGGACTAGCGGGTTCCTACGAGCAGTACTTC.

This clonotype was seen at least ten times. The chain couples TRBV6-2 or TRBV6-3 to TRBJ2-5; D is unresolved. V lost 6 bases and J lost 5, with 13 bases in between. The CDR3 contains 13 residues. Germline CDR1 MNHEY, CDR2 SVGEGT. In DNA form, the CDR3 reads TGTGCCAGCAGCTTCGAGATTGGGGAGACCCAGTACTTC. This gives the protein CASSFEIGETQYF.

This clonotype was seen many times. CDR3 sequence: CASSLLSQGGPQHF. The CDR3 DNA follows: TGTGCCAGCAGCTTACTCTCCCAGGGAGGGCCCCAGCATTTT. This sequence joins TRBV11-2 and TRBJ1-5; D is possibly TRBD1 (5 bases). Germline V gives CDR1 SGHAT, CDR2 FQNNGV. V was clipped by 2 bases and J by 9 bases, with 14 bases between them. The CDR3 runs to 14 residues.

This clonotype was counted at least ten times. CDR3 protein: CASSSGNTEAFF. CDR3 DNA: TGTGCCAGCAGTAGCGGAAACACTGAAGCTTTCTTT. The V call is TRBV6-1, the J call TRBJ1-1; D is undetermined. V gave up 5 bases and J gave up 2 bases, with 6 bases separating them. The CDR3 consists of 12 residues. The germline CDR1 and CDR2 sequences are MNHNS and SASEGT.

This clonotype was observed many times. V gene TRBV19 combines with J gene TRBJ1-5; D possibly corresponds to TRBD1 (6 bases). Trimming took off 6 bases at V and 6 bases at J, with 15 bases between the two ends. The CDR3 is 14 residues long. CDR1 LNHDA and CDR2 SQIVND come from the germline V gene (reference sequence). The CDR3 DNA is TGTGCCAGTAGCGCAACACAGGGCCGTCAGCCCCAGCATTTT. Its protein is CASSATQGRQPQHF. Together with reference TRBV19 and TRBJ1-5, the CDR3 gives the full variable domain: DGGITQSPKYLFRKEGQNVTLSCEQNLNHDAMYWYRQDPGQGLRLIYYSQIVNDFQKGDIAEGYSVSREKKESFPLTVTSAQKNPTAFYLCASSATQGRQPQHFGDGTRLSIL.